This TCR beta chain originates from a study of cytomegalovirus exposure and HLA in healthy donors. The count of this clone is one. With 60 Vbeta and 13 Jbeta primers, the PCR was carried out. TCRdb's table, derived via immunoSEQ multiplex PCR, lists solely in-frame clones and lacks some. The sample consists of roughly 93,000 clones, under 85% of them appearing once. The sample taken for sequencing was PBMCs. The origin of this receptor is a man between 18 and 35 years old in good health and CMV-seropositive.

The CDR3 DNA reads as TGTGCCAGTAGTATCTTGGGACAGCACTTAAATGAGCAGTTCTTC. Translation: CASSILGQHLNEQFF. V usage is TRBV19 and J usage is TRBJ2-1, with TRBD1 matching 7 bases. The CDR3 spans 15 residues. J lost 7 bases, V lost 3 bases, and 9 bases had no gene match. Germline CDR1 is LNHDA and CDR2 is SQIVND (reference sequence).